This T cell receptor (beta chain) was sequenced during a study of cytomegalovirus exposure and HLA in healthy donors (TCRdb year 2017). Study-level background: In an earlier analysis of 550 to 750 of the donors, 276 Gb of sequence data and some 100 million unique TCR beta sequences from roughly 180 million T cells were reported. An early release that covered about 640 HLA-typed donors contained approximately 300 gigabases of sequencing data and roughly 84 million unique TCR sequences. Of the approximately 400 genotyped donors, over 80% were placed in the genetic ancestry cluster associated with self-reported Caucasian donors. The study was designed to test whether signatures of past pathogen exposure could be identified by cataloging public T cell receptors. The study profiled the T cell repertoires of 666 subjects by immunosequencing and related them to cytomegalovirus serostatus. In addition to the first cohort of 666 subjects, a separate validation cohort of 130 or so different subjects was used. The study combined high-throughput TCR immunosequencing, statistical association of individual TCRs with disease status, and machine learning to predict cytomegalovirus infection status. In a later analysis, previously published TCR beta repertoires from about 670 donors were re-analyzed and high-resolution HLA genotyping was added so that TCR occurrence patterns could be studied. The later analysis used no new phenotypic data to find candidate immune exposures, relying instead on TCR beta sequences and their occurrence across donors. An earlier analysis of about 620 of the donors applied high-throughput TCR beta sequencing to assess whether each TCR beta V gene segment acted as functional or pseudogenic. Donor age, sex, ethnicity and CMV serostatus were collected together with the repertoire data. In a later genetic analysis, genome-wide SNP genotypes for about 55% of the roughly 700 donors were used, and that subset was treated as a discovery cohort. All discovery cohort repertoires had been generated using a single sequencing platform. HLA typing included class I and class II loci at four-digit resolution. Typing coverage varied by locus: about 620-630 donors for A, B, C, DRB1 and DQB1; roughly 520 for DQA1; approximately 610 for DPA1; approximately 490 for DPB1. Because of strong linkage in the cohort, roughly five DR-DQ haplotypes were treated as single units for association and clustering. Among some 410 genotyped donors of the cohort, an average of around 250,000 unique TCR beta nucleotide sequences was sequenced per donor, of which roughly 18% were non-productive. The investigation overall reported the following: Across donors, most TCR sequences were observed very rarely, whereas some public TCRs were present in many individuals. Correlated functional status among segregating V segments might reflect linkage disequilibrium, but an unknown experimental factor could not be ruled out. The authors suggested that the approach could potentially be generalized to other disease states and immunological phenotypes. In a later genetic analysis, a missense DCLRE1C variant was associated with V-gene and J-gene trimming of TCR beta chains, and the association was replicated in an independent cohort. In vitro tests confirmed that three of the cytomegalovirus-associated TCR beta chains recognize cytomegalovirus antigens. A cluster of highly shared sequence variants was judged likely to represent a technical artifact of the sequencing pipeline. Because counts were too low, more than 15 rarely observed V segments, including chromosome 9 orphons, were excluded from the earlier analysis of roughly 580 of the donors. A further reported finding was that TCR beta sequences accurately predicted the HLA-A and HLA-B alleles for most subjects in the first cohort. HLA typing was unavailable for some donors at each locus, so association tests used only the typed subset. Compared with the approximately 600-donor mean, donors in an Asian-associated ancestry cluster had fewer N-insertions in productive TCRs, according to a later genetic analysis. A later analysis reported that several top co-occurrence clusters appeared linked to parvovirus B19, influenza, CMV and Epstein-Barr virus. In a later analysis, most CMV-associated TCR beta chains were found to appear HLA-restricted, with HLA associations seemingly driven largely by CMV exposure. Presence/absence analyses assumed roughly uniform sequencing depth across donors, an assumption that may not hold. Immune exposure information for the cohort was limited to CMV serostatus. Broadly in line with IMGT annotations, most TCR beta V segments showed up in productive rearrangements about 90% or about 30% of the time in an earlier analysis of some 590 of the donors. This cohort had only TCR beta chains sequenced, and the lack of alpha or paired-chain data limited which features could be detected. A total of 150 or so TCR beta chains were listed by the study as associated with cytomegalovirus. Assigning TCR associations to individual alleles was difficult when HLA alleles, especially DR and DQ, strongly co-occurred. Compared with equally common non-associated chains, HLA-associated TCR beta chains in a later analysis were more clonally expanded and had lower generation probabilities. In a later analysis, the rate of TCR association differed among HLA loci, with DRB1 alleles having the most associated TCRs and HLA-C alleles having the fewest. Because the 87-base-pair reads could not distinguish some IMGT-functional V segments, including TRBV6-2 and TRBV6-3, those segments were excluded. A later analysis associated 17,000 or so TCR beta sequences with specific HLA alleles at a false discovery rate of 0.05. In both the original and validation cohorts, the classifier was reported to diagnose cytomegalovirus status with high specificity and sensitivity.

Library prep was done by the immunoSEQ multiplex PCR assay. For the multiplex PCR, a mixture combining 60 forward primers for TCR Vbeta segments and 13 reverse primers for TCR Jbeta segments was used. A multiplex PCR assay on genomic DNA amplified the CDR3 region of rearranged TCR beta genes. Amplified TCR beta libraries were sequenced as 87-base-pair reads on the Illumina HiSeq System. Under the source paper's analysis protocol: Across the roughly 600 repertoires, a later analysis counted some 81 million unique TCR beta chains, roughly 11 million of which were shared by at least two donors. A nearest-neighbor algorithm error-corrected the raw reads and collapsed the reads into unique sequences, merging closely related sequences to remove PCR and sequencing errors. V, D and J gene segments were assigned by aligning CDR3 sequences to IMGT reference sequences. For a sequence to be retained, a match of at least six nucleotides to both a V gene segment and a J gene segment was required. Rearrangements were classified as productive when the CDR3 lacked stop codons and remained in frame with V and J, and all other rearrangements were classified as non-productive. Following IMGT convention, CDR3 was defined as the stretch from the second conserved V-encoded cysteine to the conserved J-encoded phenylalanine. The earlier analysis of 587 of the donors excluded any sequence lacking an unambiguous match to a single V gene segment. In an earlier analysis of about 590 of the donors, a V segment was called functional when productive rearrangements were above 56.7%, and segregating when the standard deviation between donors exceeded 5%. A statistical classification framework was built for diagnosing cytomegalovirus status from the catalog of TCR beta chain sequences. V and J gene assignment, in a later analysis, came from comparing TCR nucleotide sequences with IMGT/GENE-DB human TR gene sequences. The TCRdist pipeline was used in a later analysis to assign CDR3 sequences and most-parsimonious VDJ recombination scenarios. In a later analysis, each TCR beta chain was defined by its CDR3 amino acid sequence together with its V-gene family, and reads lacking a unique V-gene family were excluded. A later analysis removed over 500 highly shared, low-generation-probability nucleotide sequences to deal with suspected cross-contamination and a sequencing artifact. In a later analysis, a clonal expansion index was calculated for each public chain from normalized within-repertoire ranks of inferred template counts. In a later analysis, generation probabilities were computed with a VDJ recombination model fitted to out-of-frame rearrangements, and the resulting probabilities were checked against IGoR. In a later analysis, hypergeometric tests were used to score TCR-TCR, TCR-HLA and TCR-CMV co-occurrence, with a repertoire-size bias correction applied to TCR pairs. To estimate false discovery rates, a later analysis permuted the HLA or CMV assignments 20 times. In a later analysis, co-occurring TCRs were grouped using DBSCAN, and TCRdist sequence similarity was added for clustering within HLA-allele-positive subsets. Repertoires with fewer than 30,000 or more than 120,000 public chains, plus five repertoires with anomalous nucleotide sharing, were excluded from co-occurrence clustering. Entries here come from immuneACCESS through TCRdb and include only in-frame sequences with V and J called. Some clones fail to appear in such tables; in the studies checked, an unresolved V gene covers under half of the shortfall, and the cause of the remainder is unknown. The V and J calls and clone size were taken over from that table, and D and trimming were inferred from the DNA. Recorded for this sample are about 150,000 clones; 50% to 75% of them occurred a single time. The top ten hold 2% to 2.5% of the sample.

Its CDR3 holds 17 amino acids, cysteine through phenylalanine. The retained sequence is limited to the CDR3, 51 bases, with the frame set at the first base. CDR1 LNHNV and CDR2 YYDKDF were looked up in the germline V gene (reference sequence). V is reduced by 3 bases and J by 2 bases, leaving a spacing of 20 bases between them. In total, over 600 healthy bone marrow donors made up the cohort. At the time of sampling, every cohort member was nominally healthy, though immune exposures that went unrecorded were likely present. The donor tested CMV seronegative and was one of the 352 seronegative cohort members. A peripheral blood sample was collected from each donor, and TCR beta sequencing was performed on peripheral blood mononuclear cells. The Qiagen DNeasy Blood Extraction Kit was used to extract genomic DNA from the blood cell samples. With respect to this clone: Its antigen specificity is not known. No base-level quality is on record; no much larger clone is a single base apart.

The chain couples TRBV15 to TRBJ2-7, and TRBD1 may be the D gene, going by 5 matching bases. The sequencing input was PBMCs. This clonotype originated in a woman aged 40 to 49 in good health and CMV-seronegative. The CDR3 corresponds to CATSSPQGKGLTYEQYF. The nucleotides are TGTGCCACCAGCAGCCCGCAGGGAAAGGGTTTGACCTACGAGCAGTACTTC.